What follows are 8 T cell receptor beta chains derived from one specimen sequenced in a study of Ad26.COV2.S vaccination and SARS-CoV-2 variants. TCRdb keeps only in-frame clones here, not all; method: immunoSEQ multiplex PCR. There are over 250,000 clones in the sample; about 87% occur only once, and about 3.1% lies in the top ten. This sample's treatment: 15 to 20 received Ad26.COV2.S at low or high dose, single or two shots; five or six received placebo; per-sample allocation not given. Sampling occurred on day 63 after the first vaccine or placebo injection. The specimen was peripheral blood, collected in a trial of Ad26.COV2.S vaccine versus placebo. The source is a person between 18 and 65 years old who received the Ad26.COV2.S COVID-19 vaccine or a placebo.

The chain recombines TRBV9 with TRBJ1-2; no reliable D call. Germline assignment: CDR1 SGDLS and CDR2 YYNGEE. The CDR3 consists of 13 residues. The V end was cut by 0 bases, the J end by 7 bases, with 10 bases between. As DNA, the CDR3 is TGTGCCAGCAGCGTAGATATAACCTCTGGCTACACCTTC. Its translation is CASSVDITSGYTF. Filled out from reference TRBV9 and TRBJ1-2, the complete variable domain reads DSGVTQTPKHLITATGQRVTLRCSPRSGDLSVYWYQQSLDQGLQFLIQYYNGEERAKGNILERFSAQQFPDLHSELNLSSLELGDSALYFCASSVDITSGYTFGSGTRLTVV.

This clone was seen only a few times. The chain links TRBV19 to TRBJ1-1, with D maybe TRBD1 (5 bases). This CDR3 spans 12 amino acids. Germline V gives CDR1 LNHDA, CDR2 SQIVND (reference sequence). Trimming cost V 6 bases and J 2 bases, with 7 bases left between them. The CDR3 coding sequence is TGTGCCAGTAGCAGGGTTAACACTGAAGCTTTCTTT. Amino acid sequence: CASSRVNTEAFF.

CDR3 coding DNA: TGTGCCAGCAGTGAACAAGGAGATACGCAGTATTTT. Residues: CASSEQGDTQYF. The V call is TRBV25-1, the J call TRBJ2-3; no definite D call. V lost 2 bases to trimming and J lost 5 bases, with 5 bases between them. The V gene's germline CDR1 is MGHDK and CDR2 SYGVNS. This CDR3 has 12 residues.

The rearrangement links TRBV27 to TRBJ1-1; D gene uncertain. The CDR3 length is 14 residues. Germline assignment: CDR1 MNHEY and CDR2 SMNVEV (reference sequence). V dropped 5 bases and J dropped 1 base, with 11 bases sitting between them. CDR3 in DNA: TGTGCCAGCAGTCCACGACGGCAGAACACTGAAGCTTTCTTT. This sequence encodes CASSPRRQNTEAFF.

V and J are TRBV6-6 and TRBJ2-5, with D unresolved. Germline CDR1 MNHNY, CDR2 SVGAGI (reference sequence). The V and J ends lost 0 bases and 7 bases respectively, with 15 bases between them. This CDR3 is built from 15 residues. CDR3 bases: TGTGCCAGCAGTTACTCTTCGGGCCGGTGGGGGACCCAGTACTTC. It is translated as CASSYSSGRWGTQYF.

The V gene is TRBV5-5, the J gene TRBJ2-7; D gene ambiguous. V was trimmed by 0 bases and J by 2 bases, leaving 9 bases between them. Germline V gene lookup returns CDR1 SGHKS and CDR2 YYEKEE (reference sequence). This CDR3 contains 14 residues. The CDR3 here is CASSLGSPTYEQYF. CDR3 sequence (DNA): TGTGCCAGCAGCTTGGGGAGTCCCACCTACGAGCAGTACTTC.

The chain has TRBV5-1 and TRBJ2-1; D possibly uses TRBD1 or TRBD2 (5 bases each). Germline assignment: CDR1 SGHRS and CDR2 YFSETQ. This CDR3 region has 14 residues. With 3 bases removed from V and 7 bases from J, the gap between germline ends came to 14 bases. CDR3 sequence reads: CASSSPAGTNEQFF. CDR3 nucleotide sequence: TGCGCCAGCAGCTCCCCGGCAGGGACGAATGAGCAGTTCTTC.

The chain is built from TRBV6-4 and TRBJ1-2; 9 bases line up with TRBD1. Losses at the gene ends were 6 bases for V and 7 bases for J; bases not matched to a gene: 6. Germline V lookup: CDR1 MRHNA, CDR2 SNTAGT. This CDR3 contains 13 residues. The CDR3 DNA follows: TGTGCCAGCAGAGAGACAGGGGGTATTGGCTACACCTTC. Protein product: CASRETGGIGYTF.